What follows are 27 T cell receptor beta chains derived from one specimen sequenced in a study of T-cell memory formation after mild COVID-19 (dated by TCRdb to 2020 to 2022). The library came from 5' RACE. TCRdb shows the sequencer as Illumina NovaSeq 6000. TCRdb itself trimmed the public reads at Q25 with fastp, ran MiXCR and retained productive beta chains. Duplicate CDR3 protein sequences are folded into a single record with the most common DNA and genes. Within this sample are tens of thousands of distinct CDR3 sequences, with 9% to 15% of them counted one time only. The top ten clones comprise more than 20% of the sample. The sample comprised PBMCs or a T cell subset sorted from them (not recorded which). These receptors were collected from a man younger than 30 who had mild COVID-19 (a few samples of this study predate the infection). The sample titles of this study are shuffled in the database, so cell type and time point are left out; the donor was told from shared clones.

A few counts support this clonotype. The genes are TRBV11-2 and TRBJ1-2; unclear D gene. This CDR3 region has 15 residues. Trimming removed 5 bases at V and 8 bases at J, with 21 bases between. The germline gives CDR1 SGHAT, CDR2 FQNNGV. CDR3 DNA: TGTGCCAGCAGCCTACTGCAGAAATATTCGTGGGGCTACACCTTC. Its protein product is CASSLLQKYSWGYTF. Drawing the rest from reference TRBV11-2 and TRBJ1-2, the complete variable domain is EAGVAQSPRYKIIEKRQSVAFWCNPISGHATLYWYQQILGQGPKLLIQFQNNGVVDDSQLPKDRFSAERLKGVDSTLKIQPAKLEDSAVYLCASSLLQKYSWGYTFGSGTRLTVV.

V usage is TRBV7-2 and J usage is TRBJ1-6, with 8 bases matching TRBD1. The V gene's germline CDR1 is SGHTA and CDR2 FQGNSA. V was pared by 7 bases and J by 10 bases, with 6 bases of the junction left unmatched. This CDR3 is built from 13 residues. This CDR3 is CASNGDRRSPLHF. CDR3 bases: TGTGCCAGCAACGGGGACAGGCGGTCACCCCTCCACTTT.

The V gene is TRBV5-8, the J gene TRBJ2-2; 10 bases fit TRBD1. Germline V gives CDR1 SGHTS, CDR2 YDEGEE. The length of the CDR3 is 15 residues. V was pared by 5 bases and J by 3 bases, with 4 bases of the junction left unmatched. DNA for the CDR3: TGTGCCAGCAGGCCGACAGGGGGCGACACCGGGGAGCTGTTTTTT. Its protein is CASRPTGGDTGELFF.

There are a few counts of this clonotype. The V gene is TRBV7-2, the J gene TRBJ2-1, with D possibly matching TRBD1 (6 bases). Trimming stripped 5 bases from V and 8 bases from J, with 16 bases between. The CDR3 extends over 14 amino acids. The V gene's germline CDR1 is SGHTA and CDR2 FQGNSA. The CDR3 nucleotides read TGTGCCAGCAGCACGACCCAGGGGATTCATGAGCAGTTCTTC. Translation gives CASSTTQGIHEQFF.

V usage is TRBV6-6 and J usage is TRBJ2-5; 7 bases match TRBD1. CDR1 is MNHNY, CDR2 SVGAGI, per germline (reference sequence). With 7 bases clipped from V and 5 bases from J, the junction kept 1 base outside the gene matches. The CDR3 runs to 11 residues. This CDR3 is CASKQGETQYF. In nucleotides, the CDR3 is TGTGCCAGCAAACAGGGGGAGACCCAGTACTTC.

This clonotype was seen many times. The rearrangement links TRBV18 to TRBJ1-2, with no clear D. Trimming pared 0 bases from V and 2 bases from J, leaving 4 bases between. From germline, CDR1 is KGHSH and CDR2 LQKENI. The CDR3 contains 13 residues. CDR3 in amino acids: CASSPPQNYGYTF. In DNA form, the CDR3 reads TGTGCCAGCTCACCACCCCAGAACTATGGCTACACCTTC. Full variable domain (remainder filled in from reference TRBV18 and TRBJ1-2): NAGVMQNPRHLVRRRGQEARLRCSPMKGHSHVYWYRQLPEEGLKFMVYLQKENIIDESGMPKERFSAEFPKEGPSILRIQQVVRGDSAAYFCASSPPQNYGYTFGSGTRLTVV.

J is TRBJ2-3 and V is TRBV5-4; D is unclear. The CDR3 extends over 14 amino acids. The V end was cut by 4 bases, the J end by 5 bases, with 14 bases between. From germline, CDR1 is SGHNT and CDR2 YYREEE (reference sequence). The CDR3, as DNA: TGTGCCAGCAGCCCAGGAAAGCTGAGAGATACGCAGTATTTT. Protein sequence: CASSPGKLRDTQYF.

This sequence joins TRBV5-4 and TRBJ2-7, with D perhaps matching TRBD1 (7 bases). This CDR3 is 14 amino acids long. The germline CDR1 and CDR2 sequences are SGHNT and YYREEE (reference sequence). Deletions cut 2 bases from V and 4 bases from J, with 13 bases between. As DNA, the CDR3 is TGTGCCAGCAGCTTTGGCAGGGGGAGGTACGAGCAGTACTTC. Its translation is CASSFGRGRYEQYF.

This clonotype was seen only a few times. The J gene is TRBJ2-2, the V gene TRBV7-2; 11 bases match TRBD2. From germline, CDR1 is SGHTA and CDR2 FQGNSA. V was clipped by 3 bases and J by 4 bases; unmatched bases: 4. This CDR3 has 16 residues. This CDR3 is CASSLQGLAVTGELFF. CDR3 DNA sequence: TGTGCCAGCAGCTTGCAGGGACTAGCGGTCACCGGGGAGCTGTTTTTT. The full variable domain, rest sourced from reference TRBV7-2 and TRBJ2-2, is GAGVSQSPSNKVTEKGKDVELRCDPISGHTALYWYRQSLGQGLEFLIYFQGNSAPDKSGLPSDRFSAERTGGSVSTLTIQRTQQEDSAVYLCASSLQGLAVTGELFFGEGSRLTVL.

This clonotype was counted ten times or more. The genes are TRBV7-2 and TRBJ2-2, with TRBD2 matching 8 bases. The germline CDR1 and CDR2 sequences are SGHTA and FQGNSA. This CDR3 comprises 14 residues. Trimming took 3 bases from V and 8 from J; bases not matched to a gene: 5. The CDR3 coding sequence is TGTGCCAGCAGCTTTCGGCGGGGGGCAGGGGAGCTGTTTTTT. Translated, it gives CASSFRRGAGELFF. Filled out from reference TRBV7-2 and TRBJ2-2, the complete variable domain reads GAGVSQSPSNKVTEKGKDVELRCDPISGHTALYWYRQSLGQGLEFLIYFQGNSAPDKSGLPSDRFSAERTGGSVSTLTIQRTQQEDSAVYLCASSFRRGAGELFFGEGSRLTVL.

This clonotype has at least ten counts. The CDR3: CASSLEEADQETQYF. The CDR3 DNA sequence: TGCGCCAGCAGCTTGGAGGAGGCCGACCAAGAGACCCAGTACTTC. The chain links TRBV5-1 to TRBJ2-5, with D perhaps matching TRBD2 (5 bases). V dropped 0 bases and J dropped 0 bases, with 9 bases sitting between them. CDR1 and CDR2 (germline): SGHRS, YFSETQ. CDR3 length: 15 amino acids. The entire variable domain, with the rest obtained from reference TRBV5-1 and TRBJ2-5, is as follows: KAGVTQTPRYLIKTRGQQVTLSCSPISGHRSVSWYQQTPGQGLQFLFEYFSETQRNKGNFPGRFSGRQFSNSRSEMNVSTLELGDSALYLCASSLEEADQETQYFGPGTRLLVL.

This chain uses TRBV18 with TRBJ2-5; D possibly corresponds to TRBD2 (6 bases). Trimming left V 6 bases short and J 2 bases short, with 10 bases between. The CDR3 is 13 amino acids. Germline loops: CDR1 KGHSH, CDR2 LQKENI. CDR3: CASSRDFQETQYF. The CDR3 DNA is TGTGCCAGCTCTCGGGACTTTCAAGAGACCCAGTACTTC.

The CDR3 bases are TGTGCCAGCAGCCAAGTCGGCCAGGGGTTGTACTCACCCCTCCACTTT. Translated, it gives CASSQVGQGLYSPLHF. The genes are TRBV4-2 and TRBJ1-6; a possible D gene is TRBD1 (6 bases). Germline V gene data show CDR1 as LGHNA and CDR2 as YNFKEQ. The V and J ends lost 1 base and 10 bases respectively, with 17 bases between them. The CDR3 runs 16 residues.

The V gene is TRBV29-1, the J gene TRBJ1-2; maybe TRBD1 (5 bases). The CDR3 is made up of 14 amino acids. Germline V gene lookup returns CDR1 SQVTM and CDR2 ANQGSEA. The CDR3 region has the DNA TGCAGTAACCACGAGGGGACCCGCAACTATGGCTACACCTTC. Residues: CSNHEGTRNYGYTF.

Ten or more counts support this clonotype. The V and J genes are TRBV11-2 and TRBJ2-7; D is perhaps TRBD1 (6 bases). In germline, CDR1 is SGHAT, CDR2 FQNNGV. CDR3 length: 12 residues. Trimming removed 5 bases from V and 6 bases from J, with 11 bases in between. The CDR3 is CASSPDSLEQYV. CDR3 in DNA: TGTGCCAGCAGCCCGGACAGTCTCGAGCAGTACGTC.

This clonotype was recorded many times. The chain joins TRBV6-5 to TRBJ2-3, with D possibly TRBD1 on 5 matching bases. The CDR3 extends over 15 amino acids. Between the trimmed V and J ends, which lost 2 bases and 0 bases, there was a span of 9 bases. The germline CDR1 and CDR2 sequences are MNHEY and SVGAGI. CDR3 sequence reads: CASSYRTGSTDTQYF. CDR3 nucleotides: TGTGCCAGCAGTTACCGAACAGGTAGCACAGATACGCAGTATTTT.

In its sample, this clonotype was seen a few times. The V and J genes are TRBV11-2 and TRBJ2-2; 7 bases fit TRBD1. V lost 1 base and J lost 0; bases outside the gene matches: 8. The CDR3 has 18 amino acids. The germline V gene encodes CDR1 SGHAT and CDR2 FQNNGV. The DNA for the CDR3 is TGTGCCAGCAGCTTAGGGGCCATGGGGACAGCGAACACCGGGGAGCTGTTTTTT. It codes for CASSLGAMGTANTGELFF.

This clonotype showed up just a few times. CDR3 nucleotides: TGTGCCAGCAGCCTGGACAGGGGCTGGACCCAGTACTTC. Protein product: CASSLDRGWTQYF. The chain has TRBV11-1 and TRBJ2-5; 9 bases are shared with TRBD1. This CDR3 region has 13 residues. Germline CDR1 is SGHAT and CDR2 is FQDESV (reference sequence). The ends lost 5 bases at V and 7 bases at J; junction bases unmatched: 5.

In this sample, this clonotype turned up many times. The chain carries TRBV4-3 and TRBJ2-7; D is undetermined. Deletions cut 1 base from V and 0 bases from J, with 7 bases between. This CDR3 is built from 14 residues. Germline-derived CDR1 and CDR2 are LGHNA and YSLEER. CDR3 DNA: TGCGCCAGCAGCCAAGTTGTCAGCTCCTACGAGCAGTACTTC. Translated, it gives CASSQVVSSYEQYF.

This clonotype was recorded a few times. The chain uses TRBV9 and TRBJ2-4; TRBD1 aligns across 7 bases. Germline V lookup: CDR1 SGDLS, CDR2 YYNGEE. After removal of 3 bases from V and 0 bases from J, the junction contained 9 bases not matched to a gene. This CDR3 comprises 17 residues. The CDR3 DNA sequence: TGTGCCAGCAGCGCTGGGTGGGGGACAGTAGCCAAAAACATTCAGTACTTC. Protein: CASSAGWGTVAKNIQYF.

This clonotype was counted ten times or more. The J gene is TRBJ2-3, the V gene TRBV10-3; 9 bases agree with TRBD1. The ends lost 6 bases at V and 5 bases at J; junction bases unmatched: 12. Germline-derived CDR1 and CDR2 are ENHRY and SYGVKD. CDR3 length: 16 amino acids. The CDR3 DNA reads TGTGCCATCAGGCCAACCTCGACAGGGGGGAGAGATACGCAGTATTTT. It encodes CAIRPTSTGGRDTQYF.

The genes are TRBV2 and TRBJ2-5; the D gene could be TRBD1 or TRBD2 (5 bases each). The CDR3 runs 15 residues. Trimming took off 6 bases at V and 1 base at J, with 15 bases between the two ends. The germline CDR1 and CDR2 sequences are SNHLY and FYNNEI. The CDR3: CASRTGTTVQETQYF. The CDR3 DNA reads TGTGCCAGCAGGACCGGGACCACCGTCCAAGAGACCCAGTACTTC. The full variable domain, in which reference TRBV2 and TRBJ2-5 provide the parts outside the CDR3, is EPEVTQTPSHQVTQMGQEVILRCVPISNHLYFYWYRQILGQKVEFLVSFYNNEISEKSEIFDDQFSVERPDGSNFTLKIRSTKLEDSAMYFCASRTGTTVQETQYFGPGTRLLVL.

This clonotype has just a few counts. This chain uses TRBV6-2 or TRBV6-3 with TRBJ2-7; perhaps D is TRBD1 or TRBD2 (5 bases each). This CDR3 comprises 14 residues. The germline gives CDR1 MNHEY, CDR2 SVGEGT. Deletions cut 2 bases from V and 2 bases from J, with 10 bases between. DNA of the CDR3: TGTGCCAGCAGTTACGGGACGACTACCTACGAGCAGTACGTC. It specifies CASSYGTTTYEQYV.

As for this clonotype: The junction departs from the called germline gene at one end, perhaps through a read error. CDR3 DNA: TGTGCCAGCAGCTTGGGGGTTCGGGAAACACTGTTTTTT. It translates to CASSLGVRETLFF. The chain uses TRBV5-6 and TRBJ1-4, with D unclear. CDR3 length: 13 amino acids. The germline CDR1 and CDR2 sequences are SGHDT and YYEEEE.

Ten or more counts support this clonotype. The chain combines TRBV7-8 with TRBJ2-1, with 9 bases aligning to TRBD2. After removal of 5 bases from V and 6 bases from J, the junction contained 8 bases not matched to a gene. Germline lookup yields CDR1 SGHVS and CDR2 FQNEAQ. The CDR3 covers 15 residues. Here the CDR3 DNA reads TGTGCCAGCAGCGATAGCGGGGGTAGCCGCAATGAGCAGTTCTTC. Its protein is CASSDSGGSRNEQFF.

The J gene is TRBJ2-3, the V gene TRBV12-3 or TRBV12-4; D perhaps matches TRBD2 (5 bases). The V gene lost 8 bases and the J gene lost 1 base, with 16 bases spanning the gap. This CDR3 is built from 15 residues. DNA for the CDR3: TGTGCCAGCGGGAGACCAGGCTGGGGCACAGATACGCAGTATTTT. Translating gives CASGRPGWGTDTQYF.

V is TRBV12-3 or TRBV12-4 and J is TRBJ1-2; D is undetermined. V was cut by 2 bases and J by 4 bases, with 5 bases left in between. The CDR3 loop spans 12 amino acids. This CDR3 reads CASSLISYGYTF. The CDR3 DNA reads as TGTGCCAGCAGTTTAATCTCCTATGGCTACACCTTC.